These T cell receptor beta chains were read from a single sample in a study of cytomegalovirus exposure and HLA in healthy donors. Some clones are missing from TCRdb's copy, which holds only in-frame ones; the method was immunoSEQ multiplex PCR. This table lists 200,000 or so clones. The source material was PBMCs. The source of these receptors is a girl aged 2-10 years in good health and CMV-seropositive. Both conserved end residues are part of each CDR3.

v_gene	j_gene	len	CDR3aa
TRBV5-4	TRBJ2-7	15	CASSLGQGLTYEQYF
TRBV7-9	TRBJ2-7	13	CASSQTSIYEQYF
TRBV30	TRBJ2-7	16	CAWSVCWRRPPYEQYF
TRBV5-1	TRBJ2-1	14	CASSFSGSSYEQFF
TRBV5-4	TRBJ1-3	17	CASSYESGARVGNTIYF
TRBV5-8	TRBJ2-7	14	CAGGTGGSAYEQYF
TRBV18	TRBJ2-5	14	CASSPLTTGETQYF
TRBV5-6	TRBJ2-3	16	CASSGTTGTPTDTQYF
TRBV4-1	TRBJ2-1	17	CASSQEQSLALSNEQFF
TRBV7-2	TRBJ1-3	16	CASSLAGTDSGNTIYF
TRBV5-1	TRBJ2-7	14	CASRNSGKTDEQYF
TRBV28	TRBJ2-1	16	CASSYRTGTYYNEQFF
TRBV27	TRBJ2-7	15	CASSSPSGSLNEQYF
TRBV7-2	TRBJ2-7	12	CASSKGGNEQYF
TRBV7-9	TRBJ1-4	15	CASSAGGRGNEKLFF
TRBV5-1	TRBJ1-1	14	CASSRGTGNTEAFF
TRBV25-1	TRBJ1-5	13	CASSEKGNQPQHF
TRBV7-5	TRBJ2-5	16	CVRSLSAEDPQETQYF
TRBV28	TRBJ2-5	12	CASSQDTLEQYF
TRBV6-1	TRBJ2-3	17	CASSENPGTRPADTQYF
TRBV7-9	TRBJ1-1	15	CASSLATGGLTEAFF
TRBV4-1	TRBJ2-1	12	CASTKDSNEQFF
TRBV19	TRBJ2-2	12	CASSALTGELFF
TRBV5-1	TRBJ2-5	12	CASREDRETQYF
TRBV6-6	TRBJ2-7	15	CASSTGTSGNYEQYF
TRBV6-1	TRBJ1-2	14	CASTVDRVGWGYTF
TRBV19	TRBJ1-5	15	CASSIGSSGGQPQHF
TRBV9	TRBJ2-7	15	CASSPLERAPYEQYF
TRBV28	TRBJ1-2	15	CASSLRAGRLYGYTF
TRBV11-2	TRBJ2-7	15	CASSLVRGRSLEQYF
TRBV27	TRBJ2-3	16	CASSAALRGILDTQYF
TRBV4-2	TRBJ2-1	17	CASSQGRGGGMDNEQFF
TRBV6-5	TRBJ2-5	16	CASSYDASGPQETQYF
TRBV27	TRBJ1-1	14	CASRHHGQGGRAFF
TRBV10-3	TRBJ2-3	17	CAISEVISGDHADTQYF
TRBV28	TRBJ1-4	18	CASSWGQGARGTNEKLFF
TRBV5-4	TRBJ2-7	12	CASSSSRAEQYF
TRBV5-1	TRBJ2-7	16	CASSRGPGQVNYEQYF
TRBV5-6	-	16	CASSLGRVSADYEQYF
TRBV2	TRBJ2-5	13	CASSERNQETQYF
TRBV28	TRBJ1-1	14	CASSSYRGLAEAFF
TRBV9	TRBJ1-1	15	CASSEQVNMNTEAFF